This entry is about one T cell receptor beta chain. Its antigen is not identified. This sample is part of a study of blood T cells in healthy people across ages. Study observations and caveats: CMV status of donors was unknown, possibly confounding expanded clonotype changes.

Alongside a J-beta primer mix, a sample-barcoded 5' primer served in a second PCR lasting roughly 7 to 11 cycles. TCRdb itself ran the 5' RACE reads through MiXCR, one entry per CDR3 protein. The sample contains approximately 1.5 million distinct CDR3 sequences, about 35% of which appear only once. Germline values: CDR1 SGHRS, CDR2 YFSETQ. With 0 bases removed from V and 5 bases from J, the gap between germline ends came to 14 bases. This CDR3 region has 15 residues. The sample comprised blood. This clonotype originated in a woman in her 30s in good health. The chain recombines TRBV5-1 with TRBJ2-5, with a tentative D call TRBD1 (5 bases). The CDR3, as DNA: TGCGCCAGCAGCTTGGAGGGGATGGGTGAGGAGACCCAGTACTTC. This sequence encodes CASSLEGMGEETQYF.